This TCR beta chain was found in a study of T cells in Graves' hyperthyroidism and ophthalmopathy. The source material, RNA transcripts, was used to amplify TCR beta CDR3 regions. The TCR CDR3 first-round RT-PCR relied on the HTBI primer set. In TCRdb, the multiplex PCR reads were re-called with MiXCR into one record per CDR3 protein. The data contain around 700,000 distinct CDR3 sequences, around a sixth of them singletons. Ten or more counts support this clonotype. The antigen is undetermined. These patients, aged 18 to 65, had recently diagnosed hyperthyroidism lasting under 2 months. CDR3 length: 15 amino acids. Germline CDR1 SGHDT, CDR2 YYEEEE. The V and J ends lost 4 bases and 7 bases, in that order; junction bases with no gene match: 7. Study conclusions and caveats: With a median lead of approximately 6 months before onset, the model predicted ophthalmopathy. The blood repertoire included most of the expanded thyroid clonotypes above 0.001.

The sequence was collected from a woman between 45 and 65 years old with Graves' hyperthyroidism that later progressed to Graves' ophthalmopathy. Sequencing was carried out using blood. The chain employs TRBV5-6 and TRBJ1-5; 11 bases agree with TRBD1. The CDR3 DNA reads as TGTGCCAGCAGCACAAGGGGACAGGGGGTGCAGCCCCAGCATTTT. This encodes CASSTRGQGVQPQHF.